These 24 T cell receptor beta chains came from one sample sequenced in a study of T-cell reconstitution after alpha-beta-depleted transplantation in children. Using unique molecular identifiers, the investigators prepared the TCRbeta library. TCRdb fed the PCR reads into MiXCR, producing one record per CDR3 protein. This table holds 600,000 to 800,000 distinct CDR3 sequences, 10% to 15% found once. This specimen consisted of PBMCs, obtained before TCRalphabeta/CD19-depleted stem cell transplant. These receptors came from a girl aged 2 to 10 with congenital amegakaryocytic thrombocytopenia, due to receive a stem cell transplant.

CDR3 in DNA: TGTGCCAGCAGTTACCGAGGCGACTGGGCCTACGAGCAGTACTTC. Translation: CASSYRGDWAYEQYF. The chain uses TRBV6-5 and TRBJ2-7; D is unresolved. Germline-derived CDR1 and CDR2 are MNHEY and SVGAGI. The length of the CDR3 is 15 residues. The V gene lost 2 bases and the J gene lost 2 bases, with 13 bases spanning the gap.

This clonotype was observed a handful of times. The rearrangement links TRBV20-1 to TRBJ2-5, with TRBD2 matching over 15 bases. Germline CDR1 reads DFQATT; CDR2 reads SNEGSKA (reference sequence). This CDR3 is built from 17 residues. J lost 5 bases, V lost 6 bases, and 13 bases had no gene match. The CDR3 protein is CSALMGLAGGGWETQYF. CDR3 in DNA: TGCAGTGCCCTGATGGGACTAGCGGGAGGAGGATGGGAGACCCAGTACTTC.

This clonotype was counted many times. The rearrangement links TRBV20-1 to TRBJ1-1, with D possibly TRBD1 on 6 matching bases. Per the germline V gene, CDR1 is DFQATT and CDR2 is SNEGSKA (reference sequence). There are 16 residues in the CDR3. V was trimmed by 0 bases and J by 5 bases, leaving 19 bases between them. The DNA for the CDR3 is TGCAGTGCTAGAGATCCGGGGGGCGCAAGGTTGACTGAAGCTTTCTTT. Encoded protein: CSARDPGGARLTEAFF.

This clonotype has a handful of counts. The chain combines TRBV20-1 with TRBJ2-7; TRBD2 matches at 12 bases. This CDR3 comprises 17 residues. Unmatched junction bases numbered 11, after V lost 5 bases and J lost 0 bases. In germline, CDR1 is DFQATT, CDR2 SNEGSKA (reference sequence). This CDR3 reads CSAEPGLAGWSSYEQYF. DNA for the CDR3: TGCAGTGCTGAACCCGGACTAGCGGGATGGAGCTCCTACGAGCAGTACTTC.

For this clonotype: A much larger clone is a single base away; this may be a read error. The CDR3 nucleotides are TGTGCCAGCAGTCAGGGACTCTATGGCGACACCTTC. It translates to CASSQGLYGDTF. The V call is TRBV28, the J call TRBJ1-2; perhaps TRBD1 as D (5 bases). The CDR3 runs to 12 residues. Germline V gene sequence: CDR1 MDHEN, CDR2 SYDVKM.

The J gene is TRBJ2-5, the V gene TRBV5-1; TRBD1 aligns across 9 bases. Per germline, CDR1 SGHRS and CDR2 YFSETQ. CDR3 length equals 17 residues. V lost 3 bases to trimming and J lost 4 bases; unmatched junction nucleotides: 13. CDR3 DNA: TGCGCCAGCAGCTCCGGGACAGGGACGTCCTCAGGAGAGACCCAGTACTTC. Its protein product is CASSSGTGTSSGETQYF.

This chain uses TRBV5-1 with TRBJ1-2, with D perhaps TRBD1 (5 bases). Looked up from germline, CDR1 is SGHRS and CDR2 is YFSETQ. There are 14 residues in the CDR3. V shed 7 bases and J shed 2 bases, with 15 bases lying between them. The CDR3 loop is CASGAGIGNYGYTF. CDR3 DNA sequence: TGCGCCAGCGGGGCAGGAATAGGGAACTATGGCTACACCTTC.

This clonotype was counted only a few times. This sequence joins TRBV20-1 and TRBJ2-1; D is unclear. In germline, CDR1 is DFQATT, CDR2 SNEGSKA (reference sequence). The V end was cut by 6 bases, the J end by 4 bases, with 10 bases between. The CDR3 runs to 12 residues. CDR3 loop: CSAENYYNEQFF. The CDR3 DNA reads as TGCAGTGCGGAAAACTATTACAATGAGCAGTTCTTC.

The CDR3 sequence is CATSSGTGPRAKNIQYF. The CDR3 region has the DNA TGTGCCACCAGCAGTGGTACGGGACCGAGAGCCAAAAACATTCAGTACTTC. The gene calls are TRBV15 and TRBJ2-4, with D possibly being TRBD1 or TRBD2 (5 bases each). V was shortened by 3 bases and J by 0 bases, with 15 bases between the two germline ends. Germline-derived CDR1 and CDR2 are LNHNV and YYDKDF (reference sequence). The CDR3 is 17 amino acids.

Many counts were recorded for this clonotype. Germline and junction disagree at one end, which may indicate a read error. This sequence joins TRBV5-1 and TRBJ1-1; 8 nucleotides align to TRBD1. CDR3 length: 14 amino acids. Per the germline V gene, CDR1 is SGHRS and CDR2 is YFSETQ. The CDR3 DNA reads as TGTGCCAGCAGTCTTGACAGGGGCGGCACTGAAGCTTTCTTT. It encodes CASSLDRGGTEAFF.

CDR3 coding DNA: TGCGCCAGCAGTCCCAAAGCGGGAGTACACTACGAGCAGTACTTC. Protein: CASSPKAGVHYEQYF. This rearrangement joins TRBV5-1 to TRBJ2-7; 8 nucleotides agree with TRBD2. The J segment lost 3 bases and the V segment lost 5 bases, leaving 10 bases of the junction unmatched. The germline V gene has CDR1 SGHRS and CDR2 YFSETQ. The CDR3 runs 15 residues. Together with reference TRBV5-1 and TRBJ2-7, the CDR3 gives the full variable domain: KAGVTQTPRYLIKTRGQQVTLSCSPISGHRSVSWYQQTPGQGLQFLFEYFSETQRNKGNFPGRFSGRQFSNSRSEMNVSTLELGDSALYLCASSPKAGVHYEQYFGPGTRLTVT.

The chain combines TRBV12-5 with TRBJ2-1; D unclear. The CDR3 sequence is 17 residues long. The V and J ends lost 1 base and 0 bases respectively, with 13 bases between them. Looked up from germline, CDR1 is LGHNT and CDR2 is FRNRAP. CDR3 DNA: TGTGCTAGTGGTTTGGCCCTTAAGACAAGCTCCTACAATGAGCAGTTCTTC. Its protein is CASGLALKTSSYNEQFF.

This clonotype has at least ten counts. The genes are TRBV6-1 and TRBJ1-5, with D hard to call. This CDR3 spans 15 amino acids. CDR1 is MNHNS, CDR2 SASEGT, per germline. The V and J ends lost 0 bases and 4 bases respectively, with 10 bases between them. The CDR3 loop reads CASSEARLPNQPQHF. In DNA form, the CDR3 reads TGTGCCAGCAGTGAAGCCCGTCTGCCTAATCAGCCCCAGCATTTT.

This clonotype has ten or more counts. The rearrangement links TRBV6-5 to TRBJ2-3, with a weak D call TRBD1 (5 bases). The V and J ends lost 2 bases and 6 bases respectively, with 12 bases between them. Germline lookup yields CDR1 MNHEY and CDR2 SVGAGI. The length of the CDR3 is 14 residues. CDR3 sequence: CASSYPSGADTQYF. CDR3 sequence (DNA): TGTGCCAGCAGTTACCCTTCTGGGGCGGATACGCAGTATTTT.

A few counts support this clonotype. The V call is TRBV14, the J call TRBJ2-3; D is possibly TRBD2 (6 bases). The CDR3 has 16 amino acids. Trimming stripped 1 base from V and 2 bases from J, with 13 bases between. Germline V gene data show CDR1 as SGHDN and CDR2 as FVKESK. CDR3 nucleotides: TGTGCCAGCAGCCAAGGGGGAGGCGGATACACAGATACGCAGTATTTT. Residues: CASSQGGGGYTDTQYF.

This clonotype was seen more than once but under ten times. V usage is TRBV6-1 and J usage is TRBJ2-3; D is perhaps TRBD2 (5 bases). This CDR3 has 14 amino acids. V lost 6 bases to trimming and J lost 0 bases, with 10 bases between them. From germline, CDR1 is MNHNS and CDR2 SASEGT. CDR3 residues: CASRTGLSTDTQYF. The CDR3 DNA reads TGTGCCAGCAGGACTGGACTGAGCACAGATACGCAGTATTTT.

The rearrangement uses TRBV20-1 and TRBJ2-5, with TRBD2 identical over 12 bases. V was clipped by 3 bases and J by 4 bases; unmatched bases: 6. In germline, CDR1 is DFQATT, CDR2 SNEGSKA (reference sequence). The CDR3 runs to 15 residues. The CDR3 spells CSASSSGRELETQYF. CDR3 coding DNA: TGCAGTGCTAGCTCTAGCGGGAGGGAACTAGAGACCCAGTACTTC.

This clonotype was recorded a few times. In nucleotides, the CDR3 is TGTGCCAGCAGCTCGAGGACAGGGTACTACGAGCAGTACTTC. It translates to CASSSRTGYYEQYF. The chain couples TRBV7-6 to TRBJ2-7, with 8 nucleotides matching TRBD1. After removal of 4 bases from V and 3 bases from J, the junction contained 5 bases not matched to a gene. Germline CDR1 is SGHVS and CDR2 is FNYEAQ. The CDR3 consists of 14 residues.

The CDR3 here is CSARVDSYNSPLHF. The CDR3 region has the DNA TGCAGTGCTAGAGTAGACAGCTATAATTCACCCCTCCACTTT. This sequence joins TRBV20-1 and TRBJ1-6, with D perhaps matching TRBD1 (5 bases). V lost 1 base and J lost 3, with 7 bases in between. CDR1 is DFQATT and CDR2 is SNEGSKA in the germline V gene (reference sequence). This CDR3 spans 14 amino acids.

Concerning this clonotype itself: A read error is possible here, since a much larger clone lies one base away. The chain employs TRBV4-1 and TRBJ2-1; 8 bases match TRBD2. The CDR3 is 15 amino acids. The germline gives CDR1 MGHRA, CDR2 YSYEKL. V was pared by 5 bases and J by 4 bases, with 7 bases of the junction left unmatched. CDR3 in DNA: TGCGCCAGCAGCAGAGAGCTAGCGGGTTACAATGAGCAGTTCTTC. Its protein is CASSRELAGYNEQFF.

Many counts were recorded for this clonotype. The chain uses TRBV12-3 or TRBV12-4 and TRBJ2-1; D possibly matches TRBD1 or TRBD2 (6 bases each). This CDR3 is built from 14 residues. Deletions cut 5 bases from V and 7 bases from J, with 15 bases between. In DNA form, the CDR3 reads TGTGCCAGCAGTCTGACGGGGGCGTGGAATGAGCAGTTCTTC. Protein sequence: CASSLTGAWNEQFF.

This sequence joins TRBV7-9 and TRBJ1-4; 7 bases map to TRBD1. CDR1 and CDR2 from the germline V gene are SEHNR and FQNEAQ (reference sequence). The CDR3 sequence is 16 residues long. The ends lost 4 bases at V and 4 bases at J; junction bases unmatched: 9. For the CDR3, the DNA is TGTGCCAGCAGCTCTTCTCCGGGACAGCATAATGAAAAACTGTTTTTT. This codes for CASSSSPGQHNEKLFF. The variable domain in full, completed from reference TRBV7-9 and TRBJ1-4, reads DTGVSQNPRHKITKRGQNVTFRCDPISEHNRLYWYRQTLGQGPEFLTYFQNEAQLEKSRLLSDRFSAERPKGSFSTLEIQRTEQGDSAMYLCASSSSPGQHNEKLFFGSGTQLSVL.

This clonotype has at least ten counts. The CDR3 loop reads CASTTLGIGYNEQFF. CDR3 in DNA: TGTGCCAGCACCACCCTGGGGATAGGGTACAATGAGCAGTTCTTC. V usage is TRBV12-3 or TRBV12-4 and J usage is TRBJ2-1; D is ambiguous. The CDR3 covers 15 residues. The V end was cut by 7 bases, the J end by 4 bases, with 17 bases between.

This clonotype showed up many times. The chain is built from TRBV5-1 and TRBJ1-3, with D tentatively TRBD1 (6 bases). Germline values: CDR1 SGHRS, CDR2 YFSETQ. Deletions cut 4 bases from V and 4 bases from J, with 12 bases between. CDR3 size: 14 residues. The CDR3, as DNA: TGCGCCAGCAGCCCAACAGGGATGGGAAACACCATATATTTT. Translating gives CASSPTGMGNTIYF.